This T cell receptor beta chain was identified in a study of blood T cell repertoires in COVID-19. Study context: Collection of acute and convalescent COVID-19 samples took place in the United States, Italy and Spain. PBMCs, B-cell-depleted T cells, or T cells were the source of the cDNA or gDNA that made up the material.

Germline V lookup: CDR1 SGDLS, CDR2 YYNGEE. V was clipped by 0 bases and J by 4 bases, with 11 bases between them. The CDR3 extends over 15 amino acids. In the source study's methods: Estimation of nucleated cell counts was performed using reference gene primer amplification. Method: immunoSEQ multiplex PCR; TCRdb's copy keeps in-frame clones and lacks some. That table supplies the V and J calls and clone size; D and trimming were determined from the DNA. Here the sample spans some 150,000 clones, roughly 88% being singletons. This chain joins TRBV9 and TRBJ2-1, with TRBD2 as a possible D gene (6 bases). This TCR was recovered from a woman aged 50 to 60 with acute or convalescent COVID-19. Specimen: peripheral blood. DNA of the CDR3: TGTGCCAGCAGCGTAGACGGGGGTCGGTACAATGAGCAGTTCTTC. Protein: CASSVDGGRYNEQFF.